These 17 T cell receptor beta chains were sequenced from one sample in a study of T cell responses to AZD1222 COVID-19 vaccine. Produced via immunoSEQ multiplex PCR; TCRdb's table is partial and in-frame only. The sample has around 120,000 clones; about 88% are singletons. Sequenced material: peripheral blood, taken on day 0 of MenACWY control vaccination. The receptors derive from an adult in good health.

V is TRBV7-2 and J is TRBJ2-2; tentative D call: TRBD2 (5 bases). The CDR3 spans 14 residues. The V end was cut by 5 bases, the J end by 5 bases, with 12 bases between. Looked up from germline, CDR1 is SGHTA and CDR2 is FQGNSA. CDR3: CASSARGRTGELFF. CDR3 DNA sequence: TGTGCCAGCAGCGCAAGAGGGCGGACCGGGGAGCTGTTTTTT. The variable domain in full, with the rest retrieved from reference TRBV7-2 and TRBJ2-2, is GAGVSQSPSNKVTEKGKDVELRCDPISGHTALYWYRQSLGQGLEFLIYFQGNSAPDKSGLPSDRFSAERTGGSVSTLTIQRTQQEDSAVYLCASSARGRTGELFFGEGSRLTVL.

The rearrangement links TRBV27 to TRBJ2-3; D is unclear. Trimming pared 6 bases from V and 2 bases from J, leaving 15 bases between. The CDR3 has 15 amino acids. Germline V gene data show CDR1 as MNHEY and CDR2 as SMNVEV (reference sequence). CDR3 nucleotide sequence: TGTGCCAGCAGACCTAACGGAGCTCCCACAGATACGCAGTATTTT. The encoded protein is CASRPNGAPTDTQYF.

The rearrangement joins TRBV11-1 to TRBJ2-2; 7 bases align to TRBD1. The CDR3 has 16 amino acids. V trimming: 2 bases; J trimming: 5 bases; junction bases outside the gene matches: 8. Germline CDR1 reads SGHAT; CDR2 reads FQDESV (reference sequence). The CDR3 bases are TGTGCCAGCAGCTTACGAAAGGGGGCCATAACCGGGGAGCTGTTTTTT. It is translated as CASSLRKGAITGELFF.

This clone was detected only once. The CDR3 bases are TGTGCCAGCAGCTGGAGGACTAGTTTCGAGCAGTACTTC. It yields the protein CASSWRTSFEQYF. The genes are TRBV11-2 and TRBJ2-7, with 7 nucleotides matching TRBD2. After removal of 4 bases from V and 6 bases from J, the junction contained 6 bases not matched to a gene. This CDR3 has 13 amino acids. CDR1 SGHAT and CDR2 FQNNGV come from the germline V gene. The full variable domain, in which reference TRBV11-2 and TRBJ2-7 provide the parts outside the CDR3, is EAGVAQSPRYKIIEKRQSVAFWCNPISGHATLYWYQQILGQGPKLLIQFQNNGVVDDSQLPKDRFSAERLKGVDSTLKIQPAKLEDSAVYLCASSWRTSFEQYFGPGTRLTVT.

The rearrangement uses TRBV3-1 (or the pseudogene TRBV3-2) and TRBJ2-7; TRBD1 matches at 7 bases. The CDR3 has 13 amino acids. V shed 4 bases and J 4 bases; nucleotides not matched to a gene: 4. Germline loops: CDR1 LGHDT, CDR2 YNNKEL (reference sequence). The CDR3: CASSPRTGYEQYF. The CDR3 coding sequence is TGTGCCAGCAGCCCTCGGACAGGTTACGAGCAGTACTTC.

The chain carries TRBV5-1 and TRBJ2-1; 12 bases line up with TRBD2. The V gene's germline CDR1 is SGHRS and CDR2 YFSETQ. Germline trimming cut 5 bases from V and 9 bases from J; bases unmatched to any gene: 12. CDR3 length: 16 residues. The CDR3 loop reads CASRPPSGRGRAEQFF. The CDR3 bases are TGCGCCAGCAGACCTCCTAGCGGGAGGGGGCGCGCTGAGCAGTTCTTC.

J is TRBJ2-1 and V is TRBV6-4; 13 bases are a match to TRBD2. Trimming took 4 bases from V and 13 from J; bases not matched to a gene: 7. Per germline, CDR1 MRHNA and CDR2 SNTAGT. The CDR3 is made up of 14 amino acids. CDR3 residues: CASSVSGTSGDQFF. CDR3 nucleotide sequence: TGTGCCAGCAGTGTCTCCGGGACTAGCGGGGACCAGTTCTTC.

J is TRBJ1-3 and V is TRBV7-9, with D perhaps matching TRBD1 (5 bases). Germline V gives CDR1 SEHNR, CDR2 FQNEAQ (reference sequence). V lost 4 bases to trimming and J lost 10 bases, with 17 bases between them. The CDR3 has 14 amino acids. CDR3: CASSSGTGDRTIYF. Here the CDR3 DNA reads TGTGCCAGCAGCTCGGGAACAGGAGATCGGACCATATATTTT.

The chain couples TRBV7-9 to TRBJ2-5, with D possibly matching TRBD1 (5 bases). The germline V gene has CDR1 SEHNR and CDR2 FQNEAQ (reference sequence). Trimming pared 4 bases from V and 0 bases from J, leaving 9 bases between. CDR3 size: 14 residues. The CDR3 DNA is TGTGCCAGCAGCTCAGACAGCTACCAAGAGACCCAGTACTTC. Amino acid sequence: CASSSDSYQETQYF. Drawing the rest from reference TRBV7-9 and TRBJ2-5, the complete variable domain is DTGVSQNPRHKITKRGQNVTFRCDPISEHNRLYWYRQTLGQGPEFLTYFQNEAQLEKSRLLSDRFSAERPKGSFSTLEIQRTEQGDSAMYLCASSSDSYQETQYFGPGTRLLVL.

The V call is TRBV27, the J call TRBJ2-7, with TRBD1 matching over 7 bases. The length of the CDR3 is 14 residues. V lost 4 bases, J lost 6 bases, and 9 bases stayed unmatched. CDR1 is MNHEY, CDR2 SMNVEV, per germline (reference sequence). The CDR3 loop is CASSSPGQYREQYF. The DNA of the CDR3 is TGTGCCAGCAGTTCCCCGGGACAGTATCGCGAGCAGTACTTC.

This clone was detected only once. This chain links TRBV2 with TRBJ1-6; D perhaps matches TRBD1 (6 bases). Between the trimmed V and J ends, which lost 4 bases and 6 bases, there was a span of 19 bases. The germline V gene encodes CDR1 SNHLY and CDR2 FYNNEI. The CDR3 extends over 17 amino acids. The CDR3 protein is CASSGTGSGTLNSPLHF. DNA for the CDR3: TGTGCCAGCAGTGGCACAGGGAGCGGAACTCTTAATTCACCCCTCCACTTT.

This sequence joins TRBV5-1 and TRBJ2-5; TRBD2 matches 11 bases. CDR1 and CDR2 (germline): SGHRS, YFSETQ. The CDR3 is 19 amino acids. V shed 0 bases, J shed 4 bases, and the junction held 14 bases outside the gene matches. CDR3 DNA: TGCGCCAGCAGCTTGGGTGTGCAGGGCACTAGCGGGAGCAGAGAGACCCAGTACTTC. Translating gives CASSLGVQGTSGSRETQYF.

J is TRBJ2-1 and V is TRBV2, with 10 bases lining up with TRBD2. The CDR3 consists of 14 residues. Trimming took 4 bases from V and 8 from J; bases not matched to a gene: 5. In germline, CDR1 is SNHLY, CDR2 FYNNEI. CDR3 nucleotides: TGTGCCAGCAGTGGAGCCGGGACTAGCGATGAGCAGTTCTTC. It is translated as CASSGAGTSDEQFF. The whole variable domain, filled in from reference TRBV2 and TRBJ2-1, reads EPEVTQTPSHQVTQMGQEVILRCVPISNHLYFYWYRQILGQKVEFLVSFYNNEISEKSEIFDDQFSVERPDGSNFTLKIRSTKLEDSAMYFCASSGAGTSDEQFFGPGTRLTVL.

This clone was observed a single time. This chain links TRBV10-3 with TRBJ1-5; 7 bases map to TRBD1. Germline V gene lookup returns CDR1 ENHRY and CDR2 SYGVKD. J was trimmed by 2 bases and V by 6 bases; bases with no gene match: 4. This CDR3 region has 14 residues. In nucleotides, the CDR3 is TGTGCCATCAGGCGACAGGGAGGCAATCAGCCCCAGCATTTT. Amino acid sequence: CAIRRQGGNQPQHF.

The rearrangement links TRBV7-2 to TRBJ1-3; 8 bases map to TRBD1. The CDR3 consists of 17 residues. J lost 3 bases, V lost 4 bases, and 11 bases had no gene match. Germline CDR1 and CDR2: SGHTA and FQGNSA. The CDR3 protein is CASSWVGQGAGGNTIYF. The CDR3 DNA sequence: TGTGCCAGCAGCTGGGTGGGGCAGGGGGCAGGTGGAAACACCATATATTTT.

This rearrangement joins TRBV12-3 or TRBV12-4 to TRBJ1-2; D possibly corresponds to TRBD1 (5 bases). Deletions cut 6 bases from V and 6 bases from J, with 14 bases between. The CDR3 covers 13 residues. CDR3 sequence: CASRLRDRDGYTF. DNA for the CDR3: TGTGCCAGCAGACTCCGGGACCGAGATGGCTACACCTTC.

A word on this clone: One end of the junction fails to match germline, which may point to a read error. The genes are TRBV7-9 and TRBJ2-7; 7 bases map to TRBD1. Germline V gives CDR1 SEHNR, CDR2 FQNEAQ (reference sequence). The length of the CDR3 is 12 residues. In DNA, the CDR3 is TGTGCCAGCAGCTTAGCAGAGGGGACAGCTCATTTC. Amino acids: CASSLAEGTAHF.